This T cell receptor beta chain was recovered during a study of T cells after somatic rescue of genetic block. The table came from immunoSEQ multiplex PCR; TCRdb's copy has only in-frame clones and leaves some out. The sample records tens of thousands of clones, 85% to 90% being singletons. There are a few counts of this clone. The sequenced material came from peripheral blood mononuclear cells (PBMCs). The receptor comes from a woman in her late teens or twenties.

As DNA, the CDR3 is TGTGCCAGCAGCCAACAACAGGATAAAGCTTTCTTT. It codes for CASSQQQDKAFF. This sequence joins TRBV4-2 and TRBJ1-1; D may be TRBD1 (5 bases). Per the germline V gene, CDR1 is LGHNA and CDR2 is YNFKEQ. The CDR3 has 12 amino acids. Between the trimmed V and J ends, which lost 2 bases and 9 bases, there was a span of 10 bases.